The 20 T cell receptor beta chains below all came from one sample that was sequenced in a study of blood T cell repertoires in COVID-19. Measured with immunoSEQ multiplex PCR; TCRdb has only the in-frame clones, and not every one. The repertoire has about 130,000 clones, approximately 85% of them found once; the top ten carry approximately 4.3%. Sequenced sample: peripheral blood. The receptors derive from a human donor in a cohort sampled during active COVID-19.

This chain uses TRBV7-2 with TRBJ2-5, with 12 nucleotides matching TRBD1. Germline V gives CDR1 SGHTA, CDR2 FQGNSA. With V trimmed by 4 bases and J by 5 bases, 11 bases remained unmatched. The CDR3 is made up of 17 amino acids. CDR3 in amino acids: CASSWRGQGARGETQYF. DNA for the CDR3: TGTGCCAGCAGCTGGAGGGGACAGGGGGCAAGAGGGGAGACCCAGTACTTC.

The chain couples TRBV3-1 (or the pseudogene TRBV3-2) to TRBJ2-2, with D tentatively TRBD1 (6 bases). CDR3 length equals 14 residues. Trimming left V 5 bases short and J 5 bases short, with 12 bases between. From germline, CDR1 is LGHDT and CDR2 YNNKEL (reference sequence). For the CDR3, the DNA is TGTGCCAGCAGCTACAGGGACACGACCGGGGAGCTGTTTTTT. Translated: CASSYRDTTGELFF.

J is TRBJ1-2 and V is TRBV7-8; 11 bases agree with TRBD1. This CDR3 contains 16 residues. V dropped 5 bases and J dropped 6; count of bases not matched to a gene: 11. CDR1 and CDR2 (germline): SGHVS, FQNEAQ. CDR3: CASSPGLGQGADGYTF. The DNA of the CDR3 is TGTGCCAGCAGCCCGGGCCTTGGACAGGGGGCCGATGGCTACACCTTC.

The rearrangement joins TRBV28 to TRBJ2-7; 10 bases are shared with TRBD1. This CDR3 has 14 residues. The J segment lost 3 bases and the V segment lost 8 bases, leaving 7 bases of the junction unmatched. Germline CDR1 is MDHEN and CDR2 is SYDVKM. The CDR3 is CASLTGTGDYEQYF. For the CDR3, the DNA is TGTGCCAGCCTAACCGGGACAGGGGACTACGAGCAGTACTTC.

This chain connects TRBV19 to TRBJ1-1, with 9 bases lining up with TRBD1. The CDR3 has 13 amino acids. Trimming cost V 4 bases and J 3 bases; bases outside gene matches: 0. Germline loops: CDR1 LNHDA, CDR2 SQIVND (reference sequence). The DNA of the CDR3 is TGTGCCAGTAGTAGGACAGGGGACACTGAAGCTTTCTTT. It yields the protein CASSRTGDTEAFF.

The CDR3 loop reads CASNDGAGGPYEQFF. The CDR3 region has the DNA TGTGCCAGCAACGACGGGGCGGGAGGGCCATATGAGCAGTTCTTC. V and J are TRBV6-5 and TRBJ2-1; 9 positions match TRBD2. Losses at the gene ends were 7 bases for V and 8 bases for J; bases not matched to a gene: 12. The CDR3 has 15 amino acids. Germline lookup yields CDR1 MNHEY and CDR2 SVGAGI.

V is TRBV7-9 and J is TRBJ2-7; D perhaps matches TRBD1 (6 bases). The CDR3 totals 13 residues. V lost 1 base and J 4 bases, leaving 8 bases between the germline ends. Germline loops: CDR1 SEHNR, CDR2 FQNEAQ (reference sequence). CDR3: CASSLGTAYEQYV. In nucleotides, the CDR3 is TGTGCCAGCAGCTTAGGGACAGCGTACGAGCAGTACGTC.

The chain uses TRBV5-1 and TRBJ1-2; D is uncertain. Germline lookup yields CDR1 SGHRS and CDR2 YFSETQ. The CDR3 extends over 13 amino acids. The V gene lost 8 bases and the J gene lost 6 bases, with 17 bases spanning the gap. CDR3 residues: CASRLSLGDGYTF. The CDR3 DNA follows: TGCGCCAGTCGACTCTCGTTGGGAGATGGCTACACCTTC.

This chain links TRBV5-1 with TRBJ1-4; D not certain. CDR1 SGHRS and CDR2 YFSETQ come from the germline V gene. V dropped 4 bases and J dropped 0 bases, with 19 bases sitting between them. The CDR3 runs 18 residues. The CDR3 reads CASSPIPSSGATNEKLFF. The CDR3 DNA is TGCGCCAGCAGCCCAATTCCTTCTTCCGGTGCAACTAATGAAAAACTGTTTTTT.

V usage is TRBV7-9 and J usage is TRBJ2-6; D may be TRBD1 (5 bases). This CDR3 has 17 residues. Germline CDR1 reads SEHNR; CDR2 reads FQNEAQ (reference sequence). Trimming removed 3 bases from V and 1 base from J, with 13 bases in between. CDR3 in amino acids: CASSFLGAASGANVLTF. The CDR3 bases are TGTGCCAGCAGCTTTCTTGGGGCAGCGTCTGGGGCCAACGTCCTGACTTTC.

The V gene is TRBV9, the J gene TRBJ1-1, with TRBD1 identical over 11 bases. J gave up 4 bases and V 1 base, and 3 bases lay outside the gene matches. CDR1 and CDR2 from the germline V gene are SGDLS and YYNGEE. The CDR3 has 15 residues. The CDR3 region is CASSVSGTGGTEAFF. CDR3 nucleotides: TGTGCCAGCAGCGTATCCGGGACAGGGGGCACTGAAGCTTTCTTT.

The gene calls are TRBV9 and TRBJ2-5, with TRBD2 matching over 11 bases. Germline CDR1 reads SGDLS; CDR2 reads YYNGEE. V was pared by 4 bases and J by 4 bases, with 6 bases of the junction left unmatched. The CDR3 sequence is 15 residues long. This CDR3 reads CASSSRTSGGETQYF. Written as DNA, the CDR3 is TGTGCCAGCAGCTCGCGTACTAGCGGGGGAGAGACCCAGTACTTC.

V gene TRBV7-2 combines with J gene TRBJ1-5; no firm D call. V lost 0 bases to trimming and J lost 4 bases, with 10 bases between them. CDR1 is SGHTA and CDR2 is FQGNSA in the germline V gene. The CDR3 consists of 15 residues. The CDR3 here is CASSLASANNQPQHF. The CDR3 DNA reads as TGTGCCAGCAGCTTAGCGAGTGCAAATAATCAGCCCCAGCATTTT.

In this sample, this clone turned up a few times. V usage is TRBV5-1 and J usage is TRBJ2-3, with D tentatively TRBD1 (5 bases). The V and J ends lost 5 bases and 1 base respectively, with 8 bases between them. The CDR3 sequence is 13 residues long. CDR1 is SGHRS and CDR2 is YFSETQ in the germline V gene. This CDR3 is CASSPGRTDTQYF. The CDR3 nucleotides are TGCGCCAGCAGTCCAGGGCGCACAGATACGCAGTATTTT.

In its sample, this clone was seen many times. The rearrangement uses TRBV30 and TRBJ2-1, with 10 bases that match TRBD2. This CDR3 is 14 amino acids long. The V and J ends lost 0 bases and 9 bases, in that order; junction bases with no gene match: 5. Germline CDR1 reads GTSNPN; CDR2 reads SVGIG (reference sequence). CDR3 in amino acids: CAWSVAGGPGEQFF. CDR3 coding DNA: TGTGCCTGGAGTGTAGCGGGAGGGCCGGGTGAGCAGTTCTTC.

CDR3 DNA: TGTGCCAGCAGCAGAAGGGGTAGCTATGGCTACACCTTC. Protein product: CASSRRGSYGYTF. The V gene is TRBV6-2 or TRBV6-3, the J gene TRBJ1-2; D may be TRBD1 (5 bases). Germline values: CDR1 MNHEY, CDR2 SVGEGT. The CDR3 runs to 13 residues. Trimming removed 6 bases at V and 4 bases at J, with 12 bases between.

This rearrangement joins TRBV24-1 to TRBJ2-1, with 7 bases identical to TRBD2. Unmatched junction bases numbered 5, after V lost 10 bases and J lost 6 bases. The CDR3 loop spans 12 amino acids. The V gene's germline CDR1 is KGHDR and CDR2 SFDVKD. As DNA, the CDR3 is TGTGCCACTAGGGAGGGTGGCAATGAGCAGTTCTTC. It encodes CATREGGNEQFF.

V and J are TRBV7-9 and TRBJ1-2; TRBD1 matches 9 bases. The CDR3 covers 14 residues. V was pared by 5 bases and J by 7 bases, with 8 bases of the junction left unmatched. CDR1 and CDR2 (germline): SEHNR, FQNEAQ (reference sequence). Here the CDR3 DNA reads TGTGCCAGCAGCAGGACAGGGGAACGCCCTGGCTACACCTTC. Translating it yields CASSRTGERPGYTF.

The chain has TRBV7-6 and TRBJ2-2; D is undetermined. Trimming shortened V by 4 bases and J by 0 bases, and 12 bases separated the two germline ends. CDR1 SGHVS and CDR2 FNYEAQ come from the germline V gene. CDR3 length: 16 amino acids. CDR3 sequence (DNA): TGTGCCAGCAGCTCCCGAGGAGACGCGAACACCGGGGAGCTGTTTTTT. This sequence encodes CASSSRGDANTGELFF.

The V call is TRBV9, the J call TRBJ2-4, with 7 bases matching TRBD1. V dropped 2 bases and J dropped 0; count of bases not matched to a gene: 5. The CDR3 is made up of 16 amino acids. In germline, CDR1 is SGDLS, CDR2 YYNGEE. CDR3 sequence reads: CASSVGDSLAKNIQYF. Written as DNA, the CDR3 is TGTGCCAGCAGCGTGGGGGACAGTCTAGCCAAAAACATTCAGTACTTC.